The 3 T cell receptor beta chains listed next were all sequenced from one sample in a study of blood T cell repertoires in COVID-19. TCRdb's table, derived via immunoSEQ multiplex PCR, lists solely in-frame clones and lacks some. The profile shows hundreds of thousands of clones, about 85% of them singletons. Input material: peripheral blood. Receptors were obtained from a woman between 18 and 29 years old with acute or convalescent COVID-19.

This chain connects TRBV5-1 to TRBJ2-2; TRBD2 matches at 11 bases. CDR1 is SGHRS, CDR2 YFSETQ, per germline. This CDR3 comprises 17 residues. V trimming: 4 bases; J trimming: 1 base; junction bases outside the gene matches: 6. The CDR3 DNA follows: TGCGCCAGCAGCCCCTCGACTAGCGGGATGAACACCGGGGAGCTGTTTTTT. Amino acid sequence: CASSPSTSGMNTGELFF. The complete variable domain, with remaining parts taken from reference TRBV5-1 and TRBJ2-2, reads KAGVTQTPRYLIKTRGQQVTLSCSPISGHRSVSWYQQTPGQGLQFLFEYFSETQRNKGNFPGRFSGRQFSNSRSEMNVSTLELGDSALYLCASSPSTSGMNTGELFFGEGSRLTVL.

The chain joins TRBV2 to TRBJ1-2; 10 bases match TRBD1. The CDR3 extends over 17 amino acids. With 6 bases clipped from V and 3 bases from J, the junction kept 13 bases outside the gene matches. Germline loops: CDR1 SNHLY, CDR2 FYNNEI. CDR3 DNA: TGTGCCAGCAGCGCCCGGGACAGGGGCCGTCTAGACTATGGCTACACCTTC. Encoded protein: CASSARDRGRLDYGYTF. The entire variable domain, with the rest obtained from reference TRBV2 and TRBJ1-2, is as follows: EPEVTQTPSHQVTQMGQEVILRCVPISNHLYFYWYRQILGQKVEFLVSFYNNEISEKSEIFDDQFSVERPDGSNFTLKIRSTKLEDSAMYFCASSARDRGRLDYGYTFGSGTRLTVV.

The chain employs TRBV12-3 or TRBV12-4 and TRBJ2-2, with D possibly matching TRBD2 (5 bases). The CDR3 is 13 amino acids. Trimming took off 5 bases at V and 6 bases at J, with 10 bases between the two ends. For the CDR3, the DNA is TGTGCCAGCAGTAGAGGGATTTCCGGGGAGCTGTTTTTT. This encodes CASSRGISGELFF.